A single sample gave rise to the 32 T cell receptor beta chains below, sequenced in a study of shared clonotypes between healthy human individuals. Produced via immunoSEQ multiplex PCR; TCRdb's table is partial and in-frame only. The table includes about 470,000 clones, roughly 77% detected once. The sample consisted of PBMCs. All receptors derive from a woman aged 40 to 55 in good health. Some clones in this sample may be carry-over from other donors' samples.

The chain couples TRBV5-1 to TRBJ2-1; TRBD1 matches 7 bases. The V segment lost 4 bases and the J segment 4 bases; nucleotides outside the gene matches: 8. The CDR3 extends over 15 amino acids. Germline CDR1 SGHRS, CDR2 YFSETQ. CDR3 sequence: CASSHDRVTYNEQFF. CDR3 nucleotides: TGCGCCAGCAGCCATGACAGGGTGACTTACAATGAGCAGTTCTTC.

CDR3 sequence reads: CASSEDSSGVAGGSETQYF. Here the CDR3 DNA reads TGTGCCAGCAGTGAAGATTCGAGTGGGGTAGCGGGAGGATCAGAGACCCAGTACTTC. The V and J genes are TRBV2 and TRBJ2-5; 10 nucleotides align to TRBD2. J gave up 4 bases and V 1 base, and 15 bases lay outside the gene matches. The CDR3 has 19 residues. From germline, CDR1 is SNHLY and CDR2 FYNNEI.

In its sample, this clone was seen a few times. CDR3 region: CAWSVGTSSYEQYF. The CDR3 DNA is TGTGCCTGGAGTGTGGGGACTAGCTCGTACGAGCAGTACTTC. The rearrangement joins TRBV30 to TRBJ2-7, with TRBD2 matching 9 bases. Germline V CDR1 and CDR2: GTSNPN, SVGIG (reference sequence). CDR3 length equals 14 residues. After removal of 0 bases from V and 4 bases from J, the junction contained 4 bases not matched to a gene.

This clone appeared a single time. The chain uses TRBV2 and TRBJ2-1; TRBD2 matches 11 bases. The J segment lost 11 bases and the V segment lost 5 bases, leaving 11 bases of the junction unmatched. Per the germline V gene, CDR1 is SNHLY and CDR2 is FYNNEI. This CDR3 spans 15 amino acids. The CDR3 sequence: CASSKLAGVVMQQFF. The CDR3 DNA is TGTGCCAGCAGTAAACTAGCGGGAGTGGTAATGCAGCAGTTCTTC.

CDR3 nucleotide sequence: TGTGCCAGCAGTGCCCGGGACAGGGGGGCCTACGAGCAGTACTTC. This encodes CASSARDRGAYEQYF. This chain links TRBV6-1 with TRBJ2-7, with TRBD1 matching 11 bases. Per the germline V gene, CDR1 is MNHNS and CDR2 is SASEGT. V lost 4 bases to trimming and J lost 2 bases; unmatched junction nucleotides: 4. The CDR3 runs 15 residues.

CDR3: CASSTQGASYGYTF. In DNA form, the CDR3 reads TGTGCCAGCAGCACACAGGGGGCGTCTTATGGCTACACCTTC. V gene TRBV7-8 combines with J gene TRBJ1-2, with 9 positions matching TRBD1. Trimming took 5 bases from V and 5 from J; bases not matched to a gene: 6. The CDR3 spans 14 residues. In germline, CDR1 is SGHVS, CDR2 FQNEAQ.

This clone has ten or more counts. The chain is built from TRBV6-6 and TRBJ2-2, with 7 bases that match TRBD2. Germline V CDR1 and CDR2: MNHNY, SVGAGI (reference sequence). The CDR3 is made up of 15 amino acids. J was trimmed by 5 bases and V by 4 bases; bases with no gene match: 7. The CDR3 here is CASSLPGLSTGELFF. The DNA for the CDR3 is TGTGCCAGCAGTTTACCGGGACTATCAACCGGGGAGCTGTTTTTT.

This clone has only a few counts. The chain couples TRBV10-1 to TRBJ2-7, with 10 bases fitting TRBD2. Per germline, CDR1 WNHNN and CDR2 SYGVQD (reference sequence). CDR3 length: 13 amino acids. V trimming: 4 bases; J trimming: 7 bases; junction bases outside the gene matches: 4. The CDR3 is CASSARTSGEQYF. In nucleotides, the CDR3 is TGCGCCAGCAGTGCTAGGACTAGCGGTGAGCAGTACTTC.

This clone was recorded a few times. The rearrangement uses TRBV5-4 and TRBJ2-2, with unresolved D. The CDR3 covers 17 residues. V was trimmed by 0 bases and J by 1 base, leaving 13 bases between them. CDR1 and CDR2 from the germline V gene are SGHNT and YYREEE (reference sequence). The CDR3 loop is CASSLVPHPVNTGELFF. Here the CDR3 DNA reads TGTGCCAGCAGCTTGGTGCCCCACCCGGTGAACACCGGGGAGCTGTTTTTT.

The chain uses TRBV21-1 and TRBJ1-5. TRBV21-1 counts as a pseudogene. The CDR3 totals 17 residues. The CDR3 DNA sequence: TGTGCCAGCAGCAAAGGGGTAGGGAGATATAGCAATCAGCCCCAGCATTTT. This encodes CASSKGVGRYSNQPQHF.

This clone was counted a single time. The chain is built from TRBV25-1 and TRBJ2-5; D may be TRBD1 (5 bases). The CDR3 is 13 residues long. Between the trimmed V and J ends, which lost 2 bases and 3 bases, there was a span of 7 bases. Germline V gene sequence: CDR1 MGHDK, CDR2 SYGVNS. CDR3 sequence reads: CASSEPGKETQYF. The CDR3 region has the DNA TGTGCCAGCAGTGAACCAGGGAAAGAGACCCAGTACTTC. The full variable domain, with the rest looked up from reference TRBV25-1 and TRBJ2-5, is EADIYQTPRYLVIGTGKKITLECSQTMGHDKMYWYQQDPGMELHLIHYSYGVNSTEKGDLSSESTVSRIRTEHFPLTLESARPSHTSQYLCASSEPGKETQYFGPGTRLLVL.

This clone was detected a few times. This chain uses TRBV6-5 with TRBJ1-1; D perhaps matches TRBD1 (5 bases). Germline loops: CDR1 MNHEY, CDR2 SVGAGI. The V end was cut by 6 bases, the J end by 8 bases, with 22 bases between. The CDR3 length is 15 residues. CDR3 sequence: CASRPMTDPVREAFF. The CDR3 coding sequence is TGTGCCAGCAGACCCATGACAGACCCCGTAAGGGAAGCTTTCTTT.

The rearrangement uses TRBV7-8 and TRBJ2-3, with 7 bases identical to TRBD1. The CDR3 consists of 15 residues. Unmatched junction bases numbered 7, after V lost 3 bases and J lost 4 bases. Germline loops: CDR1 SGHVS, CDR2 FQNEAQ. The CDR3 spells CASSLTGFSPDTQYF. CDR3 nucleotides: TGTGCCAGCAGCTTGACAGGGTTTTCCCCAGATACGCAGTATTTT. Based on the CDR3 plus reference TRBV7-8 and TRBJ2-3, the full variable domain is GAGVSQSPRYKVAKRGQDVALRCDPISGHVSLFWYQQALGQGPEFLTYFQNEAQLDKSGLPSDRFFAERPEGSVSTLKIQRTQQEDSAVYLCASSLTGFSPDTQYFGPGTRLTVL.

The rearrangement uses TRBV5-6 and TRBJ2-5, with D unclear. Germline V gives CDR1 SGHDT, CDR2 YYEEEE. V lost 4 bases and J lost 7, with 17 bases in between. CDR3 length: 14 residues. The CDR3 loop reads CASSPKSVLGTQYF. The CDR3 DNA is TGTGCCAGCAGCCCGAAGTCAGTGCTGGGGACCCAGTACTTC.

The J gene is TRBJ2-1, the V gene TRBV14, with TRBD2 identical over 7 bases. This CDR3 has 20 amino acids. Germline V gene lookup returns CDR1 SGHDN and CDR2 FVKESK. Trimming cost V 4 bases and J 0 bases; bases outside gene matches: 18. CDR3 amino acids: CASSRAWDYDPRSSYNEQFF. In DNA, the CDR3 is TGTGCCAGCAGCCGAGCCTGGGACTATGACCCTAGGAGCTCCTACAATGAGCAGTTCTTC.

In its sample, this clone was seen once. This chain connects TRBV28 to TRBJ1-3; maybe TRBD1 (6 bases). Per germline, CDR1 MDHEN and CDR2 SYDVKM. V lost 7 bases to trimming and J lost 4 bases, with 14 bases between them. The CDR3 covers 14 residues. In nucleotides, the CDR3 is TGTGCCAGCAAAAGACAGGTCTCCGGAAACACCATATATTTT. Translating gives CASKRQVSGNTIYF.

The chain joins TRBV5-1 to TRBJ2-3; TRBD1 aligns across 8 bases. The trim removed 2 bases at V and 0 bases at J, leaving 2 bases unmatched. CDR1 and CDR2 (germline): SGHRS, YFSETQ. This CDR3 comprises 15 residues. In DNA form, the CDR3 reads TGCGCCAGCAGCTTTGGACAGGGCAGCACAGATACGCAGTATTTT. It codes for CASSFGQGSTDTQYF.

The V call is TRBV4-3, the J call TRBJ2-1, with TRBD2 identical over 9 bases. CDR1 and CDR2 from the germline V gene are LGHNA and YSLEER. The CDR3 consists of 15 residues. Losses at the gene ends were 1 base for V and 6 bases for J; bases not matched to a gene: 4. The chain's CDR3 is CASSQGFSGGNEQFF. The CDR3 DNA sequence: TGCGCCAGCAGCCAAGGGTTTAGCGGGGGCAATGAGCAGTTCTTC.

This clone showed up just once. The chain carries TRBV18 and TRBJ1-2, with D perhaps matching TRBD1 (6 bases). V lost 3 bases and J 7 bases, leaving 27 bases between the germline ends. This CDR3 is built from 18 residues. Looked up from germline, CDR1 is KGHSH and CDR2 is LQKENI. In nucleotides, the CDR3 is TGTGCCAGCTCACCCCCACAAGGGGCAGGGGCCGGGATTGGTGGCTACACCTTC. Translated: CASSPPQGAGAGIGGYTF. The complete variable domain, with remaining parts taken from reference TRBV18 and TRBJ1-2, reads NAGVMQNPRHLVRRRGQEARLRCSPMKGHSHVYWYRQLPEEGLKFMVYLQKENIIDESGMPKERFSAEFPKEGPSILRIQQVVRGDSAAYFCASSPPQGAGAGIGGYTFGSGTRLTVV.

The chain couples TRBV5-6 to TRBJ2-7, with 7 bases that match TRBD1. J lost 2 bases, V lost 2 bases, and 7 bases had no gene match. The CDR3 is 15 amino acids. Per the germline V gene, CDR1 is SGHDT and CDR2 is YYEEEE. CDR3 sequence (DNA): TGTGCCAGCAGCTTTCGGGACAGAGTTCCCTACGAGCAGTACTTC. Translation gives CASSFRDRVPYEQYF.

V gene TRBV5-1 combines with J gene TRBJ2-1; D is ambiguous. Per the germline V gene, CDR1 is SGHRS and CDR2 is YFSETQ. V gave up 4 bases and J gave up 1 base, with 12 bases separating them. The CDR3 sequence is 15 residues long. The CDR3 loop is CASSRNDPSYNEQFF. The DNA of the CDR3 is TGCGCCAGCAGCCGAAATGACCCGTCCTACAATGAGCAGTTCTTC.

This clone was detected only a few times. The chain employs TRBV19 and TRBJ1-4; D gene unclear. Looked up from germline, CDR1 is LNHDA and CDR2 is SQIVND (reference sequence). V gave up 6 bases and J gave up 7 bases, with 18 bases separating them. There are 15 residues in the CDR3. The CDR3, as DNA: TGTGCCAGTAGCGCACAAGGGAAGGGCGGTGAAAAACTGTTTTTT. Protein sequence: CASSAQGKGGEKLFF.

DNA of the CDR3: TGTGCCAGCAGCTTTGGGACTTACGAGCAGTACTTC. The encoded protein is CASSFGTYEQYF. The chain is built from TRBV7-2 and TRBJ2-7; possible D gene TRBD2, 6 bases. Germline V gene sequence: CDR1 SGHTA, CDR2 FQGNSA. The CDR3 totals 12 residues. V was cut by 3 bases and J by 4 bases, with 7 bases left in between.

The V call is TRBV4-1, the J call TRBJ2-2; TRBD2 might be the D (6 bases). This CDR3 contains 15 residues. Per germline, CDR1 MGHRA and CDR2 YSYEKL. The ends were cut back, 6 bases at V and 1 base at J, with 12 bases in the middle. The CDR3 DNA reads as TGCGCCAGCAGATCCCCGGGACTGAACACCGGGGAGCTGTTTTTT. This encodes CASRSPGLNTGELFF.

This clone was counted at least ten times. The chain's CDR3 is CASSVGHDSTYEQYF. The CDR3 DNA is TGTGCCAGCAGCGTAGGTCACGACAGTACTTACGAGCAGTACTTC. V usage is TRBV9 and J usage is TRBJ2-7, with a weak D call TRBD1 (5 bases). Germline CDR1 reads SGDLS; CDR2 reads YYNGEE. V was cut by 0 bases and J by 4 bases, with 14 bases left in between. The CDR3 is 15 residues long.

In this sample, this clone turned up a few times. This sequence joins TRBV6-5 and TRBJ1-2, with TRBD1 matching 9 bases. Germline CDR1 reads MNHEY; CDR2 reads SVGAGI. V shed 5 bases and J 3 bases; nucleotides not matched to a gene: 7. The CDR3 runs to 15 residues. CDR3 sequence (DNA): TGTGCCAGCAGTAACCCGGGACAGGGCCACTATGGCTACACCTTC. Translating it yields CASSNPGQGHYGYTF.

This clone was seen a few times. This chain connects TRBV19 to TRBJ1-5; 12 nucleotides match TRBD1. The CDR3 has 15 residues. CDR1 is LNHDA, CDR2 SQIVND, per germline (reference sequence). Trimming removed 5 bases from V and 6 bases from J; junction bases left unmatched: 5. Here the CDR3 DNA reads TGTGCCAGTAGTTTGGGACAGGGGGCCGGTCAGCCCCAGCATTTT. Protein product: CASSLGQGAGQPQHF.

The CDR3 loop reads CASSLSALPSYEQYF. The CDR3, as DNA: TGTGCCAGCAGCTTGTCGGCCCTACCCTCCTACGAGCAGTACTTC. The chain links TRBV5-4 to TRBJ2-7; unclear D gene. This CDR3 contains 15 residues. V lost 1 base to trimming and J lost 0 bases, with 11 bases between them. CDR1 and CDR2 from the germline V gene are SGHNT and YYREEE (reference sequence).

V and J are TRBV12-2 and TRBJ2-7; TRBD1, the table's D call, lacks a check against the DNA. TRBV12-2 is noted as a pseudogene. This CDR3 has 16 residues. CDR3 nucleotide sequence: TGTGCAAGTCGCTTAAGGGGACAGAAGAGCTCCTACGAGCAGTACTTC. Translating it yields CASRLRGQKSSYEQYF.

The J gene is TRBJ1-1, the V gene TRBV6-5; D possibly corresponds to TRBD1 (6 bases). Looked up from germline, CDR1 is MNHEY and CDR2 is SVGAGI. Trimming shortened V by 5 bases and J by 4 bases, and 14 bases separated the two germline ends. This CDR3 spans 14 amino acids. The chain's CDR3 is CASSKQGSVTEAFF. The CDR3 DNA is TGTGCCAGCAGTAAACAGGGTTCCGTCACTGAAGCTTTCTTT.

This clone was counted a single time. As DNA, the CDR3 is TGCGCCAGCAGCCCGGGACTAGCGGGAGACACGCAGTATTTT. This sequence encodes CASSPGLAGDTQYF. The chain carries TRBV5-1 and TRBJ2-3; 14 bases are shared with TRBD2. The germline gives CDR1 SGHRS, CDR2 YFSETQ. CDR3 length equals 14 residues. V trimming: 4 bases; J trimming: 9 bases; junction bases outside the gene matches: 4.

CDR3 loop: CASSIGVFADTQYF. In DNA, the CDR3 is TGTGCCAGTAGTATAGGGGTTTTCGCAGATACGCAGTATTTT. The gene calls are TRBV19 and TRBJ2-3; D gene uncertain. Deletions cut 1 base from V and 4 bases from J, with 9 bases between. CDR1 and CDR2 from the germline V gene are LNHDA and SQIVND (reference sequence). CDR3 length equals 14 residues.